This T cell receptor beta chain was captured in a study of identical twins. Overall study results and limits: Insertions ran lower in abundant cord blood beta clonotypes, though not in memory repertoires.

This clonotype was observed a few times. The antigen remains unidentified. Germline V gene sequence: CDR1 MNHNS, CDR2 SASEGT. The CDR3 spans 15 residues. J was trimmed by 5 bases and V by 5 bases; bases with no gene match: 9. One entry per CDR3 protein, called by TCRdb with MiXCR from the 5' RACE reads. The table shows 700,000 or so distinct CDR3 sequences, with about 9.4% occurring only once. The sample also formed part of further work on yellow fever vaccine responses in identical twins.

The receptor comes from a woman younger than 30 in good health. This chain uses TRBV6-1 with TRBJ2-5, with 9 bases that match TRBD2. Specimen: PBMCs. The CDR3 is CASSLGSGSEETQYF. CDR3 in DNA: TGTGCCAGCAGTCTGGGTAGCGGGAGTGAGGAGACCCAGTACTTC.